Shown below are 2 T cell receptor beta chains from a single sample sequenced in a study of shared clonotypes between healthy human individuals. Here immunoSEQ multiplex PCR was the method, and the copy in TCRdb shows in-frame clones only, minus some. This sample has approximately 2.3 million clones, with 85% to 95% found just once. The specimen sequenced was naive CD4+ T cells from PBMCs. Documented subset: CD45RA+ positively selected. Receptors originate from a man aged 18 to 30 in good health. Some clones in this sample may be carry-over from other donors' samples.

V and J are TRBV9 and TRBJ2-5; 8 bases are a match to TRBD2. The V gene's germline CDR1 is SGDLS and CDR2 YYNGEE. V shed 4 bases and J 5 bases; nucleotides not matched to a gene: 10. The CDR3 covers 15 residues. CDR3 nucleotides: TGTGCCAGCAGCTCTGACGGGAGGGCCTGGGAGACCCAGTACTTC. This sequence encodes CASSSDGRAWETQYF. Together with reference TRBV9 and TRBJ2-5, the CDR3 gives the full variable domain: DSGVTQTPKHLITATGQRVTLRCSPRSGDLSVYWYQQSLDQGLQFLIQYYNGEERAKGNILERFSAQQFPDLHSELNLSSLELGDSALYFCASSSDGRAWETQYFGPGTRLLVL.

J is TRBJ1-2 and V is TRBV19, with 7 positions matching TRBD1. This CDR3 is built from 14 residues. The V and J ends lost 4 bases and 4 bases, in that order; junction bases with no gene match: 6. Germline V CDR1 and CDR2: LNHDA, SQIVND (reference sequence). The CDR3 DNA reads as TGTGCCAGTAGTACTGGGACAGCCCGCTATGGCTACACCTTC. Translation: CASSTGTARYGYTF.